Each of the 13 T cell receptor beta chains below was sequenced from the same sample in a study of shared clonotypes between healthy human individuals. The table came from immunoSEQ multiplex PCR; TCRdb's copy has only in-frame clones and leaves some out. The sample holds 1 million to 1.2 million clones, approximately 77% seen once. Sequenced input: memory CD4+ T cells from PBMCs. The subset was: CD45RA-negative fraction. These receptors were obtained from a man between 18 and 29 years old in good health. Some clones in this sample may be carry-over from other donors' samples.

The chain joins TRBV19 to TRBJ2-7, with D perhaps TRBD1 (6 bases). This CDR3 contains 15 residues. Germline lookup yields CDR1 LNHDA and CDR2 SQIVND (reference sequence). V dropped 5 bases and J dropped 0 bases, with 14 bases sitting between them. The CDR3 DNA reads TGTGCCAGTAGTCGACGCCAACAGGGCTCCTACGAGCAGTACTTC. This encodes CASSRRQQGSYEQYF.

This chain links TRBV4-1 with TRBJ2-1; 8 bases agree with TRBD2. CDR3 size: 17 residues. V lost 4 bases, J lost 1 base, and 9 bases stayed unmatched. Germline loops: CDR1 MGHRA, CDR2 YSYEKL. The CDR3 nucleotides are TGCGCCAGCAGCCGTGGACTAGCCTATGGGTCCTACAATGAGCAGTTCTTC. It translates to CASSRGLAYGSYNEQFF.

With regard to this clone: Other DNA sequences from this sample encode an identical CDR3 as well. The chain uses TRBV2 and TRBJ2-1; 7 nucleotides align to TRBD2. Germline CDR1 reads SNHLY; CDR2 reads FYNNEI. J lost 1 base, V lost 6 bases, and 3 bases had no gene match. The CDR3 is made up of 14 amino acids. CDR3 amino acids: CASRRGGSYNEQFF. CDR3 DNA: TGTGCCAGCAGGAGGGGAGGGTCCTACAATGAGCAGTTCTTC.

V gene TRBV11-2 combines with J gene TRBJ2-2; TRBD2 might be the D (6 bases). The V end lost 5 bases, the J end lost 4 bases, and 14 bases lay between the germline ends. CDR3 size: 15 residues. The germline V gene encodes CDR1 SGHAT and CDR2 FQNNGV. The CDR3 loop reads CASSPRDFATGELFF. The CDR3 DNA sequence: TGTGCCAGCAGCCCCCGGGACTTTGCCACCGGGGAGCTGTTTTTT.

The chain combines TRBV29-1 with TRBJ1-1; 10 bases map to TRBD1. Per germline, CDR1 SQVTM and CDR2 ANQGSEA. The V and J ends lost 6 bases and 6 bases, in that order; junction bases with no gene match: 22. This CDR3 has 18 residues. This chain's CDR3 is CSVAPSLGQGSLRSEAFF. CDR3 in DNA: TGCAGCGTCGCACCGAGTCTGGGACAGGGGTCCCTTCGTTCTGAAGCTTTCTTT.

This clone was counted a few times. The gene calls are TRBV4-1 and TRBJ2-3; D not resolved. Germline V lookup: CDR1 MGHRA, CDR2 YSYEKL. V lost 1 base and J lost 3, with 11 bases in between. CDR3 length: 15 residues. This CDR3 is CASSQAGQKTDTQYF. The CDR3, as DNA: TGCGCCAGCAGCCAAGCGGGCCAGAAAACAGATACGCAGTATTTT.

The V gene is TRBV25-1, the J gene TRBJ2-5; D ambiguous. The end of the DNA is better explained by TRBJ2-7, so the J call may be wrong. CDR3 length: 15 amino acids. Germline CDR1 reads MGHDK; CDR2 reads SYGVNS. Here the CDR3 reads CASSDRVLTSYEQYF. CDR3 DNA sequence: TGTGCCAGCAGTGATCGGGTACTAACGTCCTACGAGCAGTACTTC.

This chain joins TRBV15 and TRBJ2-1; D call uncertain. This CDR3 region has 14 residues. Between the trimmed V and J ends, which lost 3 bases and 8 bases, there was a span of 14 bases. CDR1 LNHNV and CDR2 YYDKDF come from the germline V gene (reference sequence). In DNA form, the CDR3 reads TGTGCCACCAGCAGTGCCGATGGCCCCCATGAGCAGTTCTTC. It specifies CATSSADGPHEQFF.

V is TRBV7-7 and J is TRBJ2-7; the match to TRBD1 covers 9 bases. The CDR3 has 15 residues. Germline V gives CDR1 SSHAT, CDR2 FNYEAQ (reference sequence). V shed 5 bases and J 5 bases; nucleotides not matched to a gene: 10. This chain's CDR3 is CASSAQGASADEQYF. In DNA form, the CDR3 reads TGTGCCAGCAGCGCACAGGGGGCCAGCGCCGACGAGCAGTACTTC.

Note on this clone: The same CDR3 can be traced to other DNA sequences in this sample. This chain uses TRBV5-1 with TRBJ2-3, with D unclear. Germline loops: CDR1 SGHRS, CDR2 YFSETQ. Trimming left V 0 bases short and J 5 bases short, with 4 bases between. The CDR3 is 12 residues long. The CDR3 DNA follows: TGCGCCAGCAGCTTGGTAGGAGATACGCAGTATTTT. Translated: CASSLVGDTQYF.

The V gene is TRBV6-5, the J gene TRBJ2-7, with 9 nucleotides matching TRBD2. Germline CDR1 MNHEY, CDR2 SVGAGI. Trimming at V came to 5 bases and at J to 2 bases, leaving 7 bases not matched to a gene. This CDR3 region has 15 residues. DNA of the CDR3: TGTGCCAGCAGTAAACTAGCGGGCGGGCCCTACGAGCAGTACTTC. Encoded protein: CASSKLAGGPYEQYF.

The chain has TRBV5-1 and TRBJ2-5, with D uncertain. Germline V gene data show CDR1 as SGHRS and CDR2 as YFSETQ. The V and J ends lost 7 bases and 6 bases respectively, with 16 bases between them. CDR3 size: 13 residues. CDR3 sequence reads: CASVLIPGQTQYF. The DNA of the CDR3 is TGCGCCAGCGTTCTAATTCCGGGTCAGACCCAGTACTTC.

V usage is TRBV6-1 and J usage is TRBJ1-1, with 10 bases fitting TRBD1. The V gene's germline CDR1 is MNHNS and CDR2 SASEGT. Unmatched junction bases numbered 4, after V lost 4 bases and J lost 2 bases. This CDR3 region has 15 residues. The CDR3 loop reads CASSARTGGNTEAFF. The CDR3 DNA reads TGTGCCAGCAGTGCTAGGACAGGGGGTAACACTGAAGCTTTCTTT.